This T cell receptor beta chain appears in the sequencing data of a study of T cells after yellow fever vaccination. Points from the study as a whole: High-abundance clonotypes from the bulk population could contaminate FACS-sorted repertoires. The secondary response showed a weaker magnitude and a faster peak, day 5 versus 15. Clonotypes found in both CD4 and CD8 compartments made up a small share.

This clonotype was detected only a few times. Its specificity is unknown. A universal primer site and UMIs were added as TCR cDNA was made by 5'RACE template switching. TCRdb reprocessed the 5' RACE reads via MiXCR and lists one record per CDR3 protein. The table records approximately 300,000 distinct CDR3 sequences, 10% to 15% of them present only once. This CDR3 spans 14 amino acids. V lost 4 bases to trimming and J lost 0 bases, with 8 bases between them. CDR1 and CDR2 (germline): SGHRS, YFSETQ. The chain couples TRBV5-1 to TRBJ2-1; unclear D gene. Sequencing was performed on CD4+ T cells sorted from PBMCs, taken 45 days after the yellow fever booster vaccination. The sequence was collected from a man aged 30-40 years who received the YFV17D yellow fever vaccine. CDR3 DNA: TGCGCCAGCAGCCGTGGTGACTCCTACAATGAGCAGTTCTTC. As protein: CASSRGDSYNEQFF.